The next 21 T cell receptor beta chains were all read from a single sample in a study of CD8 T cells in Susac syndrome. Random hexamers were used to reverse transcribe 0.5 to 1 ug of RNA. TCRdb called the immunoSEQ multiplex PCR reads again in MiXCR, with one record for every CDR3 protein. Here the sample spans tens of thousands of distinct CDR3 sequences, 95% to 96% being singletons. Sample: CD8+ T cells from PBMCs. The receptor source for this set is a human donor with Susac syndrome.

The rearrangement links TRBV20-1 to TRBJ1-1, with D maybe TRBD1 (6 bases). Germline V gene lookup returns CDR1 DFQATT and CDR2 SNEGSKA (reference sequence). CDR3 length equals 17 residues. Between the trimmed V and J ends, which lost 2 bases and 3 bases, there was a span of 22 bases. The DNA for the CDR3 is TGCAGTGCTAGAATCATGTTCCTGGCGGGGGCGGACACTGAAGCTTTCTTT. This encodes CSARIMFLAGADTEAFF.

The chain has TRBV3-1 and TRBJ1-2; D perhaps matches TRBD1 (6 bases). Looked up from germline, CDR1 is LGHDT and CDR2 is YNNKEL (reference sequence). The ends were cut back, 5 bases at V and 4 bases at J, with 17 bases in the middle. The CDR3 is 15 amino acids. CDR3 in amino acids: CASSDIGQYGYGYTF. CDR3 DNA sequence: TGTGCCAGCAGCGACATTGGACAGTATGGCTATGGCTACACCTTC.

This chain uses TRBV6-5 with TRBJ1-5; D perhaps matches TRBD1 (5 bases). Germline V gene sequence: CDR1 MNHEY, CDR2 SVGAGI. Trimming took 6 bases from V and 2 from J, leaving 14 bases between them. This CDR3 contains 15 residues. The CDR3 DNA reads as TGTGCCAGCAGCAAAACCGGGGGTGGCAATCAGCCCCAGCATTTT. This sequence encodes CASSKTGGGNQPQHF.

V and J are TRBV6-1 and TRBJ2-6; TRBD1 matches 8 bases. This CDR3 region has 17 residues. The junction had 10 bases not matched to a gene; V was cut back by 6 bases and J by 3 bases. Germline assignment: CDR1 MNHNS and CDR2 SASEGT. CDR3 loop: CASRILRTGIGANVLTF. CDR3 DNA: TGTGCCAGCAGGATCCTCCGGACAGGGATTGGGGCCAACGTCCTGACTTTC.

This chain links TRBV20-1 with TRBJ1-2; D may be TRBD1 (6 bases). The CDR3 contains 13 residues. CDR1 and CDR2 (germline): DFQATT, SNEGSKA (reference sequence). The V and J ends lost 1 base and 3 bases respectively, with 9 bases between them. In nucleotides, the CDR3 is TGCAGTGCTAGAGGCGGGGGCGACTATGGCTACACCTTC. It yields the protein CSARGGGDYGYTF.

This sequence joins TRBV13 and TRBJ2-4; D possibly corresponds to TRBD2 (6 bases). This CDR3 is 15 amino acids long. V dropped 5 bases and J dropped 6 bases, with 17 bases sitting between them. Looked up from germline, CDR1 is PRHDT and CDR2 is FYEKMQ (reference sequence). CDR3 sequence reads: CASSLRDSWANIQYF. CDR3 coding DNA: TGTGCCAGCAGCCTCCGGGACTCCTGGGCAAACATTCAGTACTTC.

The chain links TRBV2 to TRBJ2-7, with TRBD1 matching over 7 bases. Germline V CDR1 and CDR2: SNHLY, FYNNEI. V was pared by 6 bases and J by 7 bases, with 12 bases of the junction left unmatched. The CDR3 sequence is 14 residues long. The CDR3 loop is CASRRQGSEGEQYF. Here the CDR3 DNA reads TGTGCCAGCAGGCGACAGGGTTCCGAGGGGGAGCAGTACTTC.

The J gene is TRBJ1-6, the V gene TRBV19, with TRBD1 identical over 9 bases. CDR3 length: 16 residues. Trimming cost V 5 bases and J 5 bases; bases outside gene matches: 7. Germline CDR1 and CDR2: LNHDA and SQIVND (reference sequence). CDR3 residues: CASSSATGGHNSPLHF. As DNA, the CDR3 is TGTGCCAGTAGTTCTGCGACAGGGGGACATAATTCACCCCTCCACTTT.

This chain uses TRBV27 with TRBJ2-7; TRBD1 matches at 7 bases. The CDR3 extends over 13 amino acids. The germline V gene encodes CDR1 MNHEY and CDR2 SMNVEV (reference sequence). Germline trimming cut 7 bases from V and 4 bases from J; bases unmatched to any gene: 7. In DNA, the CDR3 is TGTGCCAGCAAAAAAGGGGGCTGGTACGAGCAGTACTTC. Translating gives CASKKGGWYEQYF.

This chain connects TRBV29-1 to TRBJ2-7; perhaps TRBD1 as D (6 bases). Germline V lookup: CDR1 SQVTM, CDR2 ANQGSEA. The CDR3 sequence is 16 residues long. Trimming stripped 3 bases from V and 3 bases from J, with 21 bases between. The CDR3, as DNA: TGCAGCGTTGACGGAATTAGGACAGAGGGGGTCTACGAGCAGTACTTC. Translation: CSVDGIRTEGVYEQYF.

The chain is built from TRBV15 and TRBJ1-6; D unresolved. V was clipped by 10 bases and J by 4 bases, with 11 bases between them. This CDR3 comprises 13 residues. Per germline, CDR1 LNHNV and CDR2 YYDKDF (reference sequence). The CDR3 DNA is TGTGCCATCGCCAGCAGTTATAATTCACCCCTCCACTTT. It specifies CAIASSYNSPLHF.

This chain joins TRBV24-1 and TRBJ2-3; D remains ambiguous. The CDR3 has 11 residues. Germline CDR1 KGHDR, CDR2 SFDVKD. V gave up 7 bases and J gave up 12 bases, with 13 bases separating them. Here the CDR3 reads CATSHSRVQYF. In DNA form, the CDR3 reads TGTGCCACCAGCCACTCTCGGGTCCAGTATTTT.

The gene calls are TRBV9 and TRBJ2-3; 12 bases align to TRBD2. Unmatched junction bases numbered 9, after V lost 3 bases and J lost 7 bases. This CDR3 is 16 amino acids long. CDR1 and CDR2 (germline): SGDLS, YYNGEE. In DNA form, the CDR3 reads TGTGCCAGCAGCGGGACACTAGCGGGGGGCCTCAATACGCAGTATTTT. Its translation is CASSGTLAGGLNTQYF.

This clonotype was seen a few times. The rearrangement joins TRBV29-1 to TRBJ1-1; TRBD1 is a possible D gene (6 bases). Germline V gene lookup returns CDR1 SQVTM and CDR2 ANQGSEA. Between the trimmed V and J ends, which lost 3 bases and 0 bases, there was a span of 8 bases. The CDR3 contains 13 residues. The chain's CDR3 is CSVDRGLNTEAFF. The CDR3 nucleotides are TGCAGCGTTGATCGGGGGCTGAACACTGAAGCTTTCTTT.

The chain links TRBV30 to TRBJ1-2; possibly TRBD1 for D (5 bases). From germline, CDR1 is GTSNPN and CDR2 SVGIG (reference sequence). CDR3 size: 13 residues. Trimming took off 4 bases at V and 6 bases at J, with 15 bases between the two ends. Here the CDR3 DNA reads TGTGCCTGGATCAACGACGAAGGGGATGGCTACACCTTC. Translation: CAWINDEGDGYTF.

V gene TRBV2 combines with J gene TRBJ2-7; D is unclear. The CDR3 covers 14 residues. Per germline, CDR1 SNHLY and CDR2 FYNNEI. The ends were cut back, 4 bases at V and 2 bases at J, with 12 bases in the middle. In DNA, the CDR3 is TGTGCCAGCAGTGTTGGCAGGATAGCCTACGAGCAGTACTTC. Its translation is CASSVGRIAYEQYF.

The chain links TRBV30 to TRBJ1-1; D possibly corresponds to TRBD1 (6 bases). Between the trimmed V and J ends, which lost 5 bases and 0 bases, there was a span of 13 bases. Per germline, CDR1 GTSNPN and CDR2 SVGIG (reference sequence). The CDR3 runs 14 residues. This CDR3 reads CAWEQDRVNTEAFF. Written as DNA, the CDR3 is TGTGCCTGGGAACAGGACAGAGTGAACACTGAAGCTTTCTTT.

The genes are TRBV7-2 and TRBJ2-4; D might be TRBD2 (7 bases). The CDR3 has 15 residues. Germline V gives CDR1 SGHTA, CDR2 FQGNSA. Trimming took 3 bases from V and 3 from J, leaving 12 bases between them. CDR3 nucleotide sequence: TGTGCCAGCAGCTTCGGGGGGCTGGGCAAAAACATTCAGTACTTC. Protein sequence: CASSFGGLGKNIQYF.

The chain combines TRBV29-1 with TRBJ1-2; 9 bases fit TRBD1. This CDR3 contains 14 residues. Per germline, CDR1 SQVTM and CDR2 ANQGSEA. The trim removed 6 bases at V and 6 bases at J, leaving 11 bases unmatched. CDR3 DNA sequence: TGCAGCGTCATCGTGACAGGGGGGGAGGATGGCTACACCTTC. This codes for CSVIVTGGEDGYTF.

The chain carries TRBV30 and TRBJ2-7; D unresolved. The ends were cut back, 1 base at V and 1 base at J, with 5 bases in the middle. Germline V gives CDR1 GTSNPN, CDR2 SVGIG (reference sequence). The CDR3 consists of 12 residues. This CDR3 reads CAWSESSYEQYF. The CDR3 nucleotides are TGTGCCTGGAGTGAAAGTTCCTACGAGCAGTACTTC.

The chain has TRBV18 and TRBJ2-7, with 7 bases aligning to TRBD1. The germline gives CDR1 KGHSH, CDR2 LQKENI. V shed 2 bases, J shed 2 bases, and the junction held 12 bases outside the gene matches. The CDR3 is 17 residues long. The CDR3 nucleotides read TGTGCCAGCTCACCAACGAGGACAGGACCTACCACCTACGAGCAGTACTTC. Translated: CASSPTRTGPTTYEQYF.